This T cell receptor (beta chain) was retrieved from a study of T cell responses to AZD1222 COVID-19 vaccine. Study details: Doses given second, at about 4 or about 12 weeks, were pooled.

Measured with immunoSEQ multiplex PCR; TCRdb has only the in-frame clones, and not every one. The sample holds roughly 130,000 clones; roughly nine tenths are singletons and the top ten take approximately 3%. The CDR3 length is 14 residues. CDR1 and CDR2 (germline): SGHAT, FQDESV (reference sequence). The V and J ends lost 5 bases and 6 bases, in that order; junction bases with no gene match: 9. Findings and limits, study-wide: The repertoires were collected only after the peak T cell response. Elevations in Spike-specific TCR breadth and depth followed administration of two AZD1222 doses. A mostly white British donor set with more females was recruited, and clonal diversity was possibly underestimated.

Comments on this clone: Its specificity is not known.

The chain recombines TRBV11-1 with TRBJ1-2, with TRBD1 matching 7 bases. This clonotype was obtained from an adult in good health. Here the sequenced sample was peripheral blood, taken on day 0 of AZD1222 vaccination. The CDR3 DNA follows: TGTGCCAGCAGCAAACAGGGGACCATGGATGGCTACACCTTC. Translated, it gives CASSKQGTMDGYTF. The whole variable domain, remainder taken from reference TRBV11-1 and TRBJ1-2, is EAEVAQSPRYKITEKSQAVAFWCDPISGHATLYWYRQILGQGPELLVQFQDESVVDDSQLPKDRFSAERLKGVDSTLKIQPAELGDSAMYLCASSKQGTMDGYTFGSGTRLTVV.